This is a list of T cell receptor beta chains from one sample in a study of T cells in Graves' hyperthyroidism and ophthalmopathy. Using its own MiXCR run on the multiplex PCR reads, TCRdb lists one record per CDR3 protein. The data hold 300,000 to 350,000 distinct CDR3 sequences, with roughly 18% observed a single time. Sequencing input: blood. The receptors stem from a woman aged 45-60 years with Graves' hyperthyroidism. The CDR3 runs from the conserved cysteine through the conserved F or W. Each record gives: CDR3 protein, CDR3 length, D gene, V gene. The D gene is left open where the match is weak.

CAIGNGGELFF | 11 | NA | TRBV10-3
CAWTRQGVDGYTF | 13 | TRBD1 | TRBV30
CASSQDGGALYSNQPQHF | 18 | NA | TRBV5-1
CASSWGREEETQYF | 14 | TRBD2 | TRBV9
CASSSVRETQYF | 12 | NA | TRBV3-1
CASSFIGGETQYF | 13 | NA | TRBV7-9
CASSAGLGNTIYF | 13 | NA | TRBV2
CASSQDRGEQFF | 12 | NA | TRBV3-1
CASSSPGRTQYF | 12 | NA | TRBV27
CSVEDANTGELFF | 13 | NA | TRBV29-1
CASSLRLGEQFF | 12 | NA | TRBV28
CASSLAGGKNEQYF | 14 | TRBD2 | TRBV28
CASSERSGGHNNEQFF | 16 | NA | TRBV9
CASSSQGSNQPQHF | 14 | NA | TRBV3-1
CASSVDPGSETQYF | 14 | NA | TRBV9
CASKPGGGEAFF | 12 | TRBD1 | TRBV19
CASSQDIGSVETQYF | 15 | NA | TRBV14
CASRKHSQGRNSPLHF | 16 | TRBD1 | TRBV12-3/TRBV12-4
CASSVGLGNQPQHF | 14 | NA | TRBV10-1
CSVADPGSTDTQYF | 14 | NA | TRBV29-1
CASSLARTRGGYTF | 14 | NA | TRBV7-8
CASSALPARGPLDLHF | 16 | NA | TRBV7-8
CASSDDRGDTEAFF | 14 | TRBD1 | TRBV2
CSARGLAGAEGETQYF | 16 | TRBD2 | TRBV20-1
CASSQQTGNSYEQYF | 15 | NA | TRBV4-2
CASSTPGGAETQYF | 14 | TRBD2 | TRBV12-3/TRBV12-4
CASSAGETNYGYTF | 14 | NA | TRBV2
CASSLGGSGRTDTQYF | 16 | TRBD2 | TRBV27